These T cell receptor beta chains were read from a single sample in a study of blood T cell repertoires in COVID-19. Repertoires were generated with immunoSEQ multiplex PCR, while TCRdb's copy carries only in-frame clones and drops some. The sample includes 200,000 to 300,000 clones, about 93% of them seen just once. The sequenced sample was peripheral blood. The receptors here all came from a man younger than 40 with COVID-19, enrolled during active disease. The CDR3 runs from the conserved cysteine through the conserved F or W. Each record gives: D gene, V gene, clone size, J gene, CDR3 protein, CDR3 DNA. D genes are given only for firm matches. Where a row states a size, it is once, few, many or the class of an expanded clone; other rows omit it.

D: NA
V: TRBV10-3
size: NA
J: TRBJ1-4
CDR3: CATQGSTNEKLFF
DNA: TGTGCCACCCAGGGCTCGACTAATGAAAAACTGTTTTTT

D: NA
V: TRBV14
size: NA
J: TRBJ1-3
CDR3: CASSQVRGAGNTIYF
DNA: TGTGCCAGCAGCCAAGTTCGCGGCGCCGGAAACACCATATATTTT

D: TRBD1
V: TRBV6-5
size: NA
J: TRBJ1-5
CDR3: CASSKGQINQPQHF
DNA: TGTGCCAGCAGTAAGGGACAGATCAATCAGCCCCAGCATTTT

D: NA
V: TRBV30
size: NA
J: TRBJ1-1
CDR3: CAWMTMIDWNTEAFF
DNA: TGTGCCTGGATGACCATGATCGACTGGAACACTGAAGCTTTCTTT

D: NA
V: TRBV6-1
size: NA
J: TRBJ2-3
CDR3: CASSDRALESDTQYF
DNA: TGTGCCAGCAGTGACAGGGCCCTAGAGTCAGATACGCAGTATTTT

D: TRBD2
V: TRBV3-1/TRBV3-2
size: NA
J: TRBJ2-3
CDR3: CASSQPDTGTSGGKITDTQYF
DNA: TGTGCCAGCAGCCAACCGGATACCGGGACTAGCGGGGGAAAAATCACAGATACGCAGTATTTT

D: NA
V: TRBV4-1
size: NA
J: TRBJ2-7
CDR3: CASSQAGRKQYF
DNA: TGCGCCAGCAGCCAAGCAGGAAGGAAGCAGTACTTC

D: NA
V: TRBV4-1
size: NA
J: TRBJ2-1
CDR3: CASSQDRNNYNEQFF
DNA: TGCGCCAGCAGCCAAGATCGTAACAACTACAATGAGCAGTTCTTC

D: NA
V: TRBV12-5
size: NA
J: TRBJ1-3
CDR3: CASGPGTPSSGNTIYF
DNA: TGTGCTAGTGGTCCGGGGACACCGAGCTCTGGAAACACCATATATTTT

D: NA
V: TRBV6-5
size: few
J: TRBJ1-2
CDR3: CASSRGGGYGYTF
DNA: TGTGCCAGCAGCAGGGGAGGGGGATATGGCTACACCTTC

D: NA
V: TRBV5-6
size: once
J: TRBJ1-2
CDR3: CASSLAQGMGGYTF
DNA: TGTGCCAGCAGCTTGGCCCAGGGGATGGGAGGCTACACCTTC

D: NA
V: TRBV7-3
size: NA
J: TRBJ2-5
CDR3: CASSSTAQGTQYF
DNA: TGTGCCAGCAGCTCGACAGCCCAAGGAACCCAGTACTTC

D: TRBD1
V: TRBV4-2
size: NA
J: TRBJ1-1
CDR3: CASSQKTGGEGKTEAFF
DNA: TGTGCCAGCAGCCAAAAAACAGGGGGAGAGGGGAAGACTGAAGCTTTCTTT

D: NA
V: TRBV11-2
size: once
J: TRBJ1-1
CDR3: CASSPPSGYTEAFF
DNA: TGTGCCAGCAGCCCACCTTCAGGGTACACTGAAGCTTTCTTT

D: NA
V: TRBV7-3
size: NA
J: TRBJ1-2
CDR3: CASSSNPGREGGYTF
DNA: TGTGCCAGCAGCTCTAACCCGGGACGGGAGGGCGGCTACACCTTC

D: NA
V: TRBV27
size: NA
J: TRBJ2-7
CDR3: CASKPDSRVPRSYEQYF
DNA: TGTGCCAGCAAACCTGACTCCAGGGTACCCCGCTCCTACGAGCAGTACTTC

D: NA
V: TRBV6-1
size: NA
J: TRBJ2-7
CDR3: CASSDVWTEDPYEQYF
DNA: TGTGCCAGCAGTGACGTGTGGACAGAGGATCCCTACGAGCAGTACTTC

D: NA
V: TRBV5-1
size: NA
J: TRBJ1-2
CDR3: CASSSGEHNYGYTF
DNA: TGCGCCAGCAGCTCCGGTGAGCATAACTATGGCTACACCTTC

D: NA
V: TRBV2
size: NA
J: TRBJ1-5
CDR3: CASTEGTPYSNQPQHF
DNA: TGTGCCAGCACTGAGGGGACACCGTATAGCAATCAGCCCCAGCATTTT

D: TRBD1
V: TRBV15
size: NA
J: TRBJ1-1
CDR3: CATSSDRGSIYTEAFF
DNA: TGTGCCACCAGTAGTGACAGGGGTTCGATATACACTGAAGCTTTCTTT

D: TRBD1
V: TRBV4-1
size: NA
J: TRBJ1-6
CDR3: CASSQETGTVYSPLHF
DNA: TGCGCCAGCAGCCAAGAAACCGGGACAGTATACTCACCCCTCCACTTT

D: NA
V: TRBV10-3
size: NA
J: TRBJ1-1
CDR3: CAISEFDRTNTEAFF
DNA: TGTGCCATCAGTGAGTTTGACAGAACCAACACTGAAGCTTTCTTT

D: NA
V: TRBV7-3
size: NA
J: TRBJ2-1
CDR3: CASSLGQGSSYNEQFF
DNA: TGTGCCAGCAGCTTAGGGCAGGGGAGCTCCTACAATGAGCAGTTCTTC

D: TRBD1
V: TRBV7-9
size: NA
J: TRBJ1-2
CDR3: CASSSDRGLAYTF
DNA: TGTGCCAGCAGTTCTGACAGGGGCCTGGCGTACACCTTC

D: TRBD1
V: TRBV2
size: NA
J: TRBJ1-1
CDR3: CVGAGGRGTEAFF
DNA: TGTGTCGGGGCAGGGGGTAGAGGGACTGAAGCTTTCTTT

D: NA
V: TRBV2
size: NA
J: TRBJ2-2
CDR3: CASSDEAVVTGELFF
DNA: TGTGCCAGCAGTGATGAGGCAGTAGTCACCGGGGAGCTGTTTTTT

D: NA
V: TRBV7-9
size: once
J: TRBJ1-2
CDR3: CASSSRGTGLDGYTF
DNA: TGTGCCAGCAGCTCCCGGGGGACGGGGCTCGATGGCTACACCTTC

D: NA
V: TRBV2
size: NA
J: TRBJ1-5
CDR3: CASSDAGQPQHF
DNA: TGTGCCAGCAGTGATGCGGGACAGCCCCAGCATTTT

D: NA
V: TRBV2
size: once
J: TRBJ2-5
CDR3: CASSVAGGGQETQYF
DNA: TGTGCCAGCAGTGTAGCAGGGGGGGGCCAAGAGACCCAGTACTTC

D: NA
V: TRBV11-2
size: NA
J: TRBJ1-1
CDR3: CASSLLENTEAFF
DNA: TGTGCCAGCAGCTTGCTAGAAAACACTGAAGCTTTCTTT

D: NA
V: TRBV7-3
size: NA
J: TRBJ2-1
CDR3: CASSSGIYNEQFF
DNA: TGTGCCAGCAGCTCGGGAATATACAATGAGCAGTTCTTC

D: TRBD2
V: TRBV2
size: NA
J: TRBJ2-3
CDR3: CASGLETPSTDTQYF
DNA: TGTGCCAGCGGACTAGAGACGCCTAGCACAGATACGCAGTATTTT

D: TRBD1
V: TRBV5-4
size: NA
J: TRBJ1-1
CDR3: CASTRDRKNTEAFF
DNA: TGTGCCAGCACCCGGGACAGGAAGAACACTGAAGCTTTCTTT

D: NA
V: TRBV29-1
size: NA
J: TRBJ1-1
CDR3: CSTTRGGDAEAFF
DNA: TGTAGCACTACGCGGGGTGGGGACGCTGAAGCTTTCTTT

D: NA
V: TRBV12-3/TRBV12-4
size: NA
J: TRBJ1-1
CDR3: CASSLGQNTEAFF
DNA: TGTGCCAGCAGTTTAGGTCAGAACACTGAAGCTTTCTTT

D: NA
V: TRBV14
size: NA
J: TRBJ1-1
CDR3: CASSVSLGGWNTEAFF
DNA: TGTGCCAGCAGTGTTTCGTTGGGGGGGTGGAACACTGAAGCTTTCTTT

D: NA
V: TRBV10-2
size: NA
J: TRBJ1-5
CDR3: CASTWTASNQPQHF
DNA: TGCGCCAGCACCTGGACAGCTTCCAATCAGCCCCAGCATTTT

D: NA
V: TRBV18
size: NA
J: TRBJ1-5
CDR3: CASSPLGRNQPQHF
DNA: TGTGCCAGCTCACCCTTGGGCCGCAATCAGCCCCAGCATTTT

D: NA
V: TRBV3-1/TRBV3-2
size: NA
J: TRBJ2-7
CDR3: CASSQAYEQYF
DNA: TGTGCCAGCAGCCAAGCTTACGAGCAGTACTTC

D: TRBD1
V: TRBV19
size: once
J: TRBJ1-6
CDR3: CASTSQGARDSPLHF
DNA: TGTGCCAGTACATCTCAGGGGGCCAGGGATTCACCCCTCCACTTT

D: TRBD2
V: TRBV7-9
size: NA
J: TRBJ2-1
CDR3: CASSPQRGESNEQFF
DNA: TGTGCCAGCAGCCCCCAGCGGGGGGAGTCAAATGAGCAGTTCTTC

D: NA
V: TRBV6-5
size: few
J: TRBJ2-7
CDR3: CASSPMGQGKQYF
DNA: TGTGCCAGCAGCCCGATGGGGCAGGGAAAGCAGTACTTC

D: NA
V: TRBV12-2
size: NA
J: TRBJ2-1
CDR3: CASRPQGPSSYNEQFF
DNA: TGTGCAAGTCGCCCCCAGGGTCCTAGCTCCTACAATGAGCAGTTCTTC

D: NA
V: TRBV5-1
size: NA
J: TRBJ1-5
CDR3: CASSLGGAQPQHF
DNA: TGCGCCAGCAGCTTGGGAGGCGCTCAGCCCCAGCATTTT

D: NA
V: TRBV2
size: NA
J: TRBJ1-5
CDR3: CASSAGVQPQHF
DNA: TGTGCCAGCAGTGCAGGGGTTCAGCCCCAGCATTTT

D: TRBD1
V: TRBV7-9
size: few
J: TRBJ2-7
CDR3: CASSLVGGQGAPSEQYF
DNA: TGTGCCAGCAGCTTAGTCGGCGGACAGGGGGCTCCCAGCGAGCAGTACTTC

D: NA
V: TRBV30
size: once
J: TRBJ2-2
CDR3: CAWESPYGGGRAGELFF
DNA: TGTGCCTGGGAATCGCCATATGGGGGAGGACGAGCCGGGGAGCTGTTTTTT

D: TRBD1
V: TRBV10-2
size: NA
J: TRBJ2-5
CDR3: CASSEAGTAQETQYF
DNA: TGCGCCAGCAGTGAAGCCGGGACAGCCCAAGAGACCCAGTACTTC

D: TRBD1
V: TRBV19
size: NA
J: TRBJ1-6
CDR3: CASRTGVYNSPLHF
DNA: TGTGCCAGTAGAACAGGGGTCTATAATTCACCCCTCCACTTT

D: NA
V: TRBV10-3
size: few
J: TRBJ2-5
CDR3: CAISDRNQETQYF
DNA: TGTGCCATCAGTGACAGGAATCAAGAGACCCAGTACTTC

D: NA
V: TRBV2
size: NA
J: TRBJ1-6
CDR3: CASTRRGGNSYNSPLHF
DNA: TGTGCCAGTACCCGCCGGGGGGGGAATTCCTATAATTCACCCCTCCACTTT